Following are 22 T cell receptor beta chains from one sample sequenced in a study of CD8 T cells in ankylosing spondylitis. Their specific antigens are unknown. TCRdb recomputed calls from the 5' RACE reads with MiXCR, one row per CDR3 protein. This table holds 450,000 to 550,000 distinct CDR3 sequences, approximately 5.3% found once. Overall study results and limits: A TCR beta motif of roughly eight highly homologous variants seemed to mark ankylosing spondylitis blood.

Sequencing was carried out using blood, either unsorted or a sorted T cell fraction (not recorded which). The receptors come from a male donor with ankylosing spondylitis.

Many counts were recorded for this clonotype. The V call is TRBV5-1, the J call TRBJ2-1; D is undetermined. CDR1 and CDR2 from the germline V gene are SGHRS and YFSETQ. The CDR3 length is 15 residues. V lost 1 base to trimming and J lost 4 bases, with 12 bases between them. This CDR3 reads CASSLSSLTYNEQFF. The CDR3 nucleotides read TGCGCCAGCAGCTTGTCCAGCCTTACTTACAATGAGCAGTTCTTC.

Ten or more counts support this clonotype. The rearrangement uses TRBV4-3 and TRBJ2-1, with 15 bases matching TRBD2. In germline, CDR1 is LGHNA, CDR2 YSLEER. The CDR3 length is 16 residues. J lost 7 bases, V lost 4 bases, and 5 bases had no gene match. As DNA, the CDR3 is TGCGCCAGCAGCCGAGGAGGACTAGCGGGGGGGAATGAGCAGTTCTTC. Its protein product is CASSRGGLAGGNEQFF.

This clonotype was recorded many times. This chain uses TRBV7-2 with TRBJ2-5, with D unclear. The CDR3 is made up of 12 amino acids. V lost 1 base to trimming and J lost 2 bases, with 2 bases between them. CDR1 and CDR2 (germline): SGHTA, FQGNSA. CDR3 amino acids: CASSLEQETQYF. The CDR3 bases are TGTGCCAGCAGCTTAGAACAAGAGACCCAGTACTTC.

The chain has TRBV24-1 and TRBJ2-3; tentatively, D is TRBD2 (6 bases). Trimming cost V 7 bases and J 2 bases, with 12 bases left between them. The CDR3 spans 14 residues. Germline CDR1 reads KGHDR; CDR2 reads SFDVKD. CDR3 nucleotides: TGTGCCACCAGGGAAGGCGGGGTCACAGATACGCAGTATTTT. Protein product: CATREGGVTDTQYF.

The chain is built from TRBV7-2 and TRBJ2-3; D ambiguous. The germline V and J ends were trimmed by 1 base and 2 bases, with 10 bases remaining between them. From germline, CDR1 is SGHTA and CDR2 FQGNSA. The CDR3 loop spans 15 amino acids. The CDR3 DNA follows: TGTGCCAGCAGCTTAGTGGGCCGTTTCACAGATACGCAGTATTTT. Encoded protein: CASSLVGRFTDTQYF.

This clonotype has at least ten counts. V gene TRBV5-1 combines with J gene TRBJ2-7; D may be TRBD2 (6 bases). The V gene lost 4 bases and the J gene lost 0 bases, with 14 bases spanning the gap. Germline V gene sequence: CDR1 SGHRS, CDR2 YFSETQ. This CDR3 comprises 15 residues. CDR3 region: CASSPGLYSSYEQYF. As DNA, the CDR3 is TGCGCCAGCAGCCCGGGACTGTATAGCTCCTACGAGCAGTACTTC.

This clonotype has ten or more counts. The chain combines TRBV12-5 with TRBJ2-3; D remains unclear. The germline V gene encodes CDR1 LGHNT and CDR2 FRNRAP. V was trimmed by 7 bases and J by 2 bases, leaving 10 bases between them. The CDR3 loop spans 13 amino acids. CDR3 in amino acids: CASAVPNTDTQYF. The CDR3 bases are TGTGCTAGTGCCGTCCCTAACACAGATACGCAGTATTTT.

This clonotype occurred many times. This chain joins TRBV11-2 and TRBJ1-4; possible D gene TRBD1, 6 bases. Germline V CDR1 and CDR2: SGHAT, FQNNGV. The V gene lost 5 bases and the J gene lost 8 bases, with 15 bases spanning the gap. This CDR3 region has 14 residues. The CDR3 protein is CASSLNRVIEKLFF. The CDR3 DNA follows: TGTGCCAGCAGCCTAAACAGGGTTATCGAAAAACTGTTTTTT.

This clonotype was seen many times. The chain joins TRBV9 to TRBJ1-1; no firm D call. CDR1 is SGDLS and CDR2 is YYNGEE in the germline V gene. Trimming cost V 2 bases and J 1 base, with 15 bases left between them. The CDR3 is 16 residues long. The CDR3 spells CASSVLSSPRNTEAFF. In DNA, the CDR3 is TGTGCCAGCAGCGTCTTGTCGAGTCCAAGGAACACTGAAGCTTTCTTT.

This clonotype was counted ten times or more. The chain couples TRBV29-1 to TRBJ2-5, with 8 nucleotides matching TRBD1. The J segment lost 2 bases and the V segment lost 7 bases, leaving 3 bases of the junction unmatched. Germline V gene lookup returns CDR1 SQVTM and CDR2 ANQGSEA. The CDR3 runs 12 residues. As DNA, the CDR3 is TGCAGCGCGCGGACAGGGCAAGAGACCCAGTACTTC. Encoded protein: CSARTGQETQYF.

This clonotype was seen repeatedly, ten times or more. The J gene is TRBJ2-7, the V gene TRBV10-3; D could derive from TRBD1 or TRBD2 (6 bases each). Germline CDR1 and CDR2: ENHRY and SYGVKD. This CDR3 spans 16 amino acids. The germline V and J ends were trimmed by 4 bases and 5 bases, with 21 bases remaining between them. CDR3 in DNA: TGTGCCATCAGTGCTCAAGGGGGGATCACCGTTAACGAGCAGTACTTC. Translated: CAISAQGGITVNEQYF.

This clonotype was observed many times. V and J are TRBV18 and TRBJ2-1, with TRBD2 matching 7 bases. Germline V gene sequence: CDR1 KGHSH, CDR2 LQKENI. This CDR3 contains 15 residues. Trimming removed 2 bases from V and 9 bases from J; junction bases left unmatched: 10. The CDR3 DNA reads TGTGCCAGCTCACCAAACGGGTTCACGGGGGGTGAGCAGTTCTTC. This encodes CASSPNGFTGGEQFF. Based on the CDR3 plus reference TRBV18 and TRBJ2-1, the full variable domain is NAGVMQNPRHLVRRRGQEARLRCSPMKGHSHVYWYRQLPEEGLKFMVYLQKENIIDESGMPKERFSAEFPKEGPSILRIQQVVRGDSAAYFCASSPNGFTGGEQFFGPGTRLTVL.

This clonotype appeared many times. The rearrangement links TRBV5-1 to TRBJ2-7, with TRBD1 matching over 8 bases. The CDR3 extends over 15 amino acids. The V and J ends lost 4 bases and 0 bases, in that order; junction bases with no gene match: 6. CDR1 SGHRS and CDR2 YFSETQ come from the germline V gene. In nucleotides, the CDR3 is TGCGCCAGCAGCACTGGACAGGGAATCTCCTACGAGCAGTACTTC. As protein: CASSTGQGISYEQYF.

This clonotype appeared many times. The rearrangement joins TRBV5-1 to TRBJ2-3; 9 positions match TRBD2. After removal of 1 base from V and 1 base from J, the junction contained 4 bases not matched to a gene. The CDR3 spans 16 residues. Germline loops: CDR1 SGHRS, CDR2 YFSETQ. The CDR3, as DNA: TGCGCCAGCAGCTTGAGGCCTAGCGGGGGCACAGATACGCAGTATTTT. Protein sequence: CASSLRPSGGTDTQYF.

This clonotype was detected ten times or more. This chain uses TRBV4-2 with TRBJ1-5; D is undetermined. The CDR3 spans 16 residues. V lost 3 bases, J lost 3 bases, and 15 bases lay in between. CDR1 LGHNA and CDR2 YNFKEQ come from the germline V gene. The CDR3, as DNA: TGTGCCAGCAGCCAGGGTCTCGCCGGAGACAATCAGCCCCAGCATTTT. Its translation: CASSQGLAGDNQPQHF.

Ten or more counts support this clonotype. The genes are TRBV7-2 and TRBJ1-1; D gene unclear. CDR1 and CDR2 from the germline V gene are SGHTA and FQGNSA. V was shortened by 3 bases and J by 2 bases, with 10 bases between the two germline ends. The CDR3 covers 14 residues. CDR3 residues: CASSFRGSNTEAFF. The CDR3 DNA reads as TGTGCCAGCAGCTTCAGAGGCAGCAACACTGAAGCTTTCTTT.

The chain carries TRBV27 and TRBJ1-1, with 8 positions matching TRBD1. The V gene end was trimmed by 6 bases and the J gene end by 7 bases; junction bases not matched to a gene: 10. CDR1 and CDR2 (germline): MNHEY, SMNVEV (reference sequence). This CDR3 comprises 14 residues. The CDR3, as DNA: TGTGCCAGCAGGATCAGGGGGCTTAGGGGTGAAGCTTTCTTT. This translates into CASRIRGLRGEAFF.

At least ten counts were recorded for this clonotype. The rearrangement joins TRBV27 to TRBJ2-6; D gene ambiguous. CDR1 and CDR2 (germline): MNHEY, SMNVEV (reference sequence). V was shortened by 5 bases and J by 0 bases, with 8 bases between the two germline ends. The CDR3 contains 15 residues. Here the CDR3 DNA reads TGTGCCAGCAGTCAACTGGCCTCTGGGGCCAACGTCCTGACTTTC. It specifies CASSQLASGANVLTF.

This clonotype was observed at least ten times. The CDR3 here is CSARPQGTYEQYF. The CDR3 DNA sequence: TGCAGTGCTAGACCTCAGGGTACCTACGAGCAGTACTTC. The chain joins TRBV20-1 to TRBJ2-7; a weak D match, TRBD1 (5 bases). The V gene lost 2 bases and the J gene lost 2 bases, with 10 bases spanning the gap. The CDR3 length is 13 residues. CDR1 and CDR2 (germline): DFQATT, SNEGSKA (reference sequence).

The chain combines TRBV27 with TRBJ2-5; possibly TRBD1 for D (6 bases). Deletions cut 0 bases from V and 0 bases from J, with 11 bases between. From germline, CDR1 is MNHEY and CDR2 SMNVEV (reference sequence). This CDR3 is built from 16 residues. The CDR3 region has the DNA TGTGCCAGCAGTTTATCTTGGACAGCAAACCAAGAGACCCAGTACTTC. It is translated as CASSLSWTANQETQYF.

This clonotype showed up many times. This CDR3 is CASSQTYRNQPQHF. The CDR3 DNA is TGTGCCAGCAGCCAAACGTACAGGAATCAGCCCCAGCATTTT. The chain links TRBV7-2 to TRBJ1-5; tentative D call: TRBD1 (5 bases). Trimming removed 5 bases from V and 4 bases from J, with 12 bases in between. Germline V gene data show CDR1 as SGHTA and CDR2 as FQGNSA. The CDR3 has 14 amino acids.

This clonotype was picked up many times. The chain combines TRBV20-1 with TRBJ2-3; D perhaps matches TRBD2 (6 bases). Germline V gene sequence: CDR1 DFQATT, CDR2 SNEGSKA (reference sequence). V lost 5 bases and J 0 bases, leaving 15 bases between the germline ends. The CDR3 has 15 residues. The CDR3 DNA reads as TGCAGTGCTTCCCGGGACTTACGGAGCACAGATACGCAGTATTTT. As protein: CSASRDLRSTDTQYF.